This T cell receptor (beta chain) came from a study of patients and donors after allogeneic stem cell transplantation (dated by TCRdb to 2018 to 2021). This clonotype was seen just once. No cognate antigen has been identified for it. Base qualities are not recorded, but no much larger clone differs from it by a single base. Just one read gives weak support. From the germline V gene (reference sequence), CDR1 is DFQATT and CDR2 is SNEGSKA. From cysteine to phenylalanine, the CDR3 is 14 amino acids long. The only DNA kept is the CDR3, 42 bases in frame from the first base. Cut back by 0 bases and 5 bases, the V and J ends lie 14 bases apart. The library was generated by RT-PCR. The sequencing machine was a NextSeq 550. TCRdb trimmed the raw reads at Q25, called clones with MiXCR and kept productive beta chains. Identical CDR3 protein sequences are pooled into one entry, listed with their most common genes and DNA. This sample holds under 200,000 distinct CDR3 sequences; 30% were observed only once. The top ten hold approximately 3% of the sample.

The sequence was obtained from a human donor who was either an allogeneic HSCT recipient or a stem cell or donor lymphocyte infusion donor (not recorded which). It is not recorded whose cells these are; they may come from a transplant donor. What was sequenced was blood, either unsorted or a sorted T cell fraction (not recorded which). The chain is assembled from TRBV20-1 and TRBJ2-7; a tentative D call is TRBD2 (6 bases match). The CDR3: CSARDWAGGDEQYF. The sequence in DNA is TGCAGTGCTAGAGATTGGGCAGGCGGGGACGAGCAGTACTTC.